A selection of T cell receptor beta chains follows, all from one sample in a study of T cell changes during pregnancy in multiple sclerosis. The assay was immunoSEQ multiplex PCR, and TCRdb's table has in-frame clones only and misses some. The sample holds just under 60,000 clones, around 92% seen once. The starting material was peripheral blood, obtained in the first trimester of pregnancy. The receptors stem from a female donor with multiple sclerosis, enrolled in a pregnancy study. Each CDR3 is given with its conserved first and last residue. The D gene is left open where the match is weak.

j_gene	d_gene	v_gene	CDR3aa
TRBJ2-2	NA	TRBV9	CASSVALNTGELFF
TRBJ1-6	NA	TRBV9	CASSRTVHLLGNNSPLHF
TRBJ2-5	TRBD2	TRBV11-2	CASSLAQRGGKTQYF
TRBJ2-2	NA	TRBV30	CAWSGSRDYTGELFF
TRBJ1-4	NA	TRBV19	CASSSEKLFF
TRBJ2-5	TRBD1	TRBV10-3	CAISENPPGGGETQYF
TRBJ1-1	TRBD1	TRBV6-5	CASSPRQGYRAFF
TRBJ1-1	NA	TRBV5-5	CASTPGRGLLNTEAFF
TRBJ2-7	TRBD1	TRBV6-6	CASSLGQGTEQYF
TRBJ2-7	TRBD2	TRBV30	CAWRNGGDLYEQYF
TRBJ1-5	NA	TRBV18	CASSPYPAALGQPQHF
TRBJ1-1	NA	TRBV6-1	CASSVGPNTEAFF
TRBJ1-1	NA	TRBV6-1	CASPREILNTEAFF
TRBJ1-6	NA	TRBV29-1	CSVEGPSPNSPLHF
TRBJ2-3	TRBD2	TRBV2	CASSPGTSGEDTQYF
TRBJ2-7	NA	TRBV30	CAWRATGAYEQYF
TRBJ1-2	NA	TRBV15	CATSRRGGDYGYTF
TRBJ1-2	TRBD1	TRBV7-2	CASSSGGGRGNYGYTF
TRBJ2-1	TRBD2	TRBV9	CASRPTSGGYNEQFF
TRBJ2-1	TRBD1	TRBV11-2	CASSPGTGWSYNEQFF
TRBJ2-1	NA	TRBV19	CASRGGLAPGRNEQFF
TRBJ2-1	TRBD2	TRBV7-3	CASSLGPTGAGNNEQFF
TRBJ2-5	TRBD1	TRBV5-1	CASSLGQGRETQYF
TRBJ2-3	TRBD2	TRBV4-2	CASSRERAGGSDTQYF
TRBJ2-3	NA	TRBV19	CASRPTPVAVADTQYF
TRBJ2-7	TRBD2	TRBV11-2	CASSGLAGGNEQYF